Following are 10 T cell receptor beta chains from one sample sequenced in a study of long-term antiretroviral therapy in people with HIV. It was version v3.0 of the immunoSEQ assay that was run at survey level. Some clones are missing from TCRdb's copy, which holds only in-frame ones; the method was immunoSEQ multiplex PCR. The data hold tens of thousands of clones, with over 75% observed a single time. The material sequenced was unsorted PBMCs, taken 0.6 years after starting antiretroviral therapy. These receptors came from a man between 18 and 35 years old with HIV.

The chain has TRBV28 and TRBJ1-2; maybe TRBD1 (6 bases). CDR1 is MDHEN, CDR2 SYDVKM, per germline. The V end was cut by 3 bases, the J end by 0 bases, with 14 bases between. The CDR3 is 16 amino acids. CDR3 sequence: CASSLGSGAPNYGYTF. The CDR3 DNA sequence: TGTGCCAGCAGTTTGGGTTCGGGGGCTCCTAACTATGGCTACACCTTC.

V is TRBV6-5 and J is TRBJ2-7; D is unclear. The CDR3 sequence is 12 residues long. Trimming stripped 0 bases from V and 2 bases from J, with 2 bases between. The germline V gene has CDR1 MNHEY and CDR2 SVGAGI. CDR3 protein: CASSYSPYEQYF. CDR3 coding DNA: TGTGCCAGCAGTTACTCACCCTACGAGCAGTACTTC.

J is TRBJ2-3 and V is TRBV7-2; TRBD1 is a possible D gene (6 bases). Germline loops: CDR1 SGHTA, CDR2 FQGNSA. This CDR3 is 15 amino acids long. V was clipped by 7 bases and J by 2 bases, with 16 bases between them. Here the CDR3 reads CASTFYTGYTDTQYF. For the CDR3, the DNA is TGTGCCAGCACCTTCTATACAGGGTACACAGATACGCAGTATTTT.

V and J are TRBV6-1 and TRBJ1-2; 7 nucleotides agree with TRBD1. V shed 7 bases and J 7 bases; nucleotides not matched to a gene: 9. The CDR3 runs to 13 residues. Germline lookup yields CDR1 MNHNS and CDR2 SASEGT. The CDR3 protein is CASIQTGRPGYTF. The DNA of the CDR3 is TGTGCCAGCATTCAGACAGGGAGGCCTGGCTACACCTTC.

This clone is labeled as medium-sized (0.01 to 0.1%). This chain uses TRBV28 with TRBJ1-2; D call uncertain. The ends were cut back, 3 bases at V and 5 bases at J, with 10 bases in the middle. The CDR3 runs 13 residues. Germline CDR1 reads MDHEN; CDR2 reads SYDVKM. CDR3 residues: CASSFGEKYGYTF. The CDR3 DNA reads as TGTGCCAGCAGTTTTGGGGAAAAATATGGCTACACCTTC.

In this sample, this clone turned up a few times. The gene calls are TRBV7-9 and TRBJ2-7; 8 nucleotides line up with TRBD2. Germline assignment: CDR1 SEHNR and CDR2 FQNEAQ (reference sequence). J gave up 6 bases and V 10 bases, and 14 bases lay outside the gene matches. This CDR3 is 14 amino acids long. This CDR3 is CATLSGGPSREQYF. The CDR3, as DNA: TGTGCCACCCTTTCGGGAGGGCCGTCGCGCGAGCAGTACTTC.

The V gene is TRBV7-2, the J gene TRBJ2-7; D ambiguous. The CDR3 contains 15 residues. Germline V gene data show CDR1 as SGHTA and CDR2 as FQGNSA. Trimming pared 2 bases from V and 0 bases from J, leaving 11 bases between. The CDR3 protein is CASSLQYESSYEQYF. As DNA, the CDR3 is TGTGCCAGCAGCTTACAGTATGAAAGCTCCTACGAGCAGTACTTC.

The CDR3 reads CASSTGTGLTQANYGYTF. DNA of the CDR3: TGTGCCAGCTCAACCGGGACAGGGCTTACACAAGCTAACTATGGCTACACCTTC. The chain is built from TRBV18 and TRBJ1-2; 9 bases are a match to TRBD1. This CDR3 has 18 amino acids. V trimming: 5 bases; J trimming: 0 bases; junction bases outside the gene matches: 13. Germline CDR1 KGHSH, CDR2 LQKENI. The variable domain in full, with the rest retrieved from reference TRBV18 and TRBJ1-2, is NAGVMQNPRHLVRRRGQEARLRCSPMKGHSHVYWYRQLPEEGLKFMVYLQKENIIDESGMPKERFSAEFPKEGPSILRIQQVVRGDSAAYFCASSTGTGLTQANYGYTFGSGTRLTVV.

The CDR3 DNA reads as TGCGCCAGCAGCCAAGTTGCCTCGGGACTTAATGAAAAACTGTTTTTT. This encodes CASSQVASGLNEKLFF. This chain connects TRBV4-3 to TRBJ1-4, with D maybe TRBD1 (5 bases). The ends were cut back, 1 base at V and 4 bases at J, with 13 bases in the middle. Germline assignment: CDR1 LGHNA and CDR2 YSLEER. The CDR3 sequence is 16 residues long.

CDR3: CASSLGHRDPNTGELFF. DNA of the CDR3: TGCGCCAGCAGCTTGGGGCACAGGGACCCGAACACCGGGGAGCTGTTTTTT. The chain employs TRBV5-1 and TRBJ2-2; D might be TRBD1 (6 bases). Trimming removed 0 bases from V and 0 bases from J, with 12 bases in between. The CDR3 contains 17 residues. Germline CDR1 and CDR2: SGHRS and YFSETQ.